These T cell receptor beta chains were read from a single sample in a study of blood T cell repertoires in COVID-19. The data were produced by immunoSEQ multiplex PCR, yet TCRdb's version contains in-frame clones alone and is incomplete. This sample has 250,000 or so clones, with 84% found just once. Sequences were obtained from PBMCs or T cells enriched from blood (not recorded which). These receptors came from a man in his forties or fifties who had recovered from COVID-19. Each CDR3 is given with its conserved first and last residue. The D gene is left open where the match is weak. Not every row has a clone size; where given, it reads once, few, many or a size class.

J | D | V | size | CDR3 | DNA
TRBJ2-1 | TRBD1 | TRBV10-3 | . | CAISSGTGDVMSEQFF | TGTGCCATCAGCTCCGGGACAGGGGATGTCATGAGTGAGCAGTTCTTC
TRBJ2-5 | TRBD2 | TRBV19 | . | CASSIPGREGTTQYF | TGTGCCAGTAGTATACCCGGCAGGGAGGGGACGACCCAGTACTTC
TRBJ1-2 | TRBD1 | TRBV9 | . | CASSASWDRGYGYTF | TGTGCCAGCAGCGCCTCTTGGGACAGGGGCTATGGCTACACCTTC
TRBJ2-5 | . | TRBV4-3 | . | CASSQGGRGWETQYF | TGCGCCAGCAGCCAAGGAGGCAGGGGCTGGGAGACCCAGTACTTC
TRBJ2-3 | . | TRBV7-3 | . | CASSYMAPDTQYF | TGTGCCAGCAGCTATATGGCCCCAGATACGCAGTATTTT
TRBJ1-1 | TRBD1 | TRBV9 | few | CASSVGVDRRSGTEAFF | TGTGCCAGCAGCGTAGGCGTGGACAGGAGGAGTGGGACTGAAGCTTTCTTT
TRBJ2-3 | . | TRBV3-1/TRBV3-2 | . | CASSQATGTDTQYF | TGTGCCAGCAGCCAGGCTACGGGAACCGATACGCAGTATTTT
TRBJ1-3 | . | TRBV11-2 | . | CASSFLGASGNTIYF | TGTGCCAGCAGCTTCCTCGGTGCCTCTGGAAACACCATATATTTT
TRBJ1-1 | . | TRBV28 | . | CASRTPAPGDHTEAFF | TGTGCCAGCCGAACCCCCGCCCCGGGGGACCACACTGAAGCTTTCTTT
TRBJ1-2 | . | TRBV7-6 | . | CASSFAVYYTF | TGTGCCAGCAGCTTCGCAGTTTACTACACCTTC
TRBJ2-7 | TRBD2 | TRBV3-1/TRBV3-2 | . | CASSPYGTSSYEQYF | TGTGCCAGCAGTCCTTACGGGACTAGCTCCTACGAGCAGTACTTC
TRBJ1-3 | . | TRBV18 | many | CASSPALSVDSGNTIYF | TGTGCCAGCTCACCAGCTCTGAGCGTTGACTCTGGAAACACCATATATTTT
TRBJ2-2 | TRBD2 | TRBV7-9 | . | CASSSPPMRLADGELFF | TGTGCCAGCAGCTCACCCCCCATGAGGCTAGCGGACGGGGAGCTGTTTTTT
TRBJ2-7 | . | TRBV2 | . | CASRLPDREGEQYF | TGTGCCAGCCGACTCCCGGACAGGGAGGGCGAGCAGTACTTC
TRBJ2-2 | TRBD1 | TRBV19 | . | CASSIQGVLGELFF | TGTGCCAGTAGTATACAGGGGGTTCTCGGGGAGCTGTTTTTT
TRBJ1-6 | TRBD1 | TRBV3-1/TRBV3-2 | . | CASTDRQGMIGNSPLHF | TGTGCCAGCACCGACCGACAGGGTATGATAGGTAATTCACCCCTCCACTTT
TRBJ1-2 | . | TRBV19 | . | CASSAAGNGYTF | TGTGCCAGTAGTGCAGCGGGGAATGGCTACACCTTC
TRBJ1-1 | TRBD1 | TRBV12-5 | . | CASGLPWTGRGTEAFF | TGTGCTAGTGGTTTGCCTTGGACAGGGAGAGGCACTGAAGCTTTCTTT
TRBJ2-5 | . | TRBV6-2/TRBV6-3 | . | CASSYASGLAQETQYF | TGTGCCAGCAGTTACGCCTCAGGCCTAGCGCAAGAGACCCAGTACTTC
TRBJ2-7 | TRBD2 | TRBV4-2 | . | CASSQGTSGRGDEQYF | TGTGCCAGCAGCCAGGGCACTAGCGGGAGAGGAGACGAGCAGTACTTC
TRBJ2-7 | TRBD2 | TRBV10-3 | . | CAISRPGGTLWEQYF | TGTGCCATCTCTCGCCCGGGGGGTACTCTATGGGAGCAGTACTTC
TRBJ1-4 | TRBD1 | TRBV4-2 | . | CASSPRTGVSEKLFF | TGTGCCAGCAGCCCCCGGACAGGGGTCAGTGAAAAACTGTTTTTT
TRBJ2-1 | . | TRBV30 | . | CAWSFLVGYEQFF | TGTGCCTGGAGTTTCCTTGTGGGCTATGAGCAGTTCTTC
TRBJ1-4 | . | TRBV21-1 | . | CASSNPETTNEKLFF | TGTGCCAGCAGCAATCCAGAAACAACTAATGAAAAACTGTTTTTT
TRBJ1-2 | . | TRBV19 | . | CASSMRTAPSYTF | TGTGCCAGTAGTATGCGGACAGCTCCTTCTTACACCTTC
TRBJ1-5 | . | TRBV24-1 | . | CATSQTENQPQHF | TGTGCCACCAGTCAGACAGAGAATCAGCCCCAGCATTTT
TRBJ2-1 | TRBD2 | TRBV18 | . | CASSPAAGPYNEQFF | TGTGCCAGCTCACCAGCAGCGGGGCCCTACAATGAGCAGTTCTTC
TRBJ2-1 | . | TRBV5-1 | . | CASSAGRTGLWDNEQFF | TGCGCCAGCAGCGCCGGTCGAACGGGACTTTGGGACAATGAGCAGTTCTTC
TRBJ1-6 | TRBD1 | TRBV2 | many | CASSRQGIATPLHF | TGTGCCAGCAGCCGACAGGGTATAGCTACACCCCTCCACTTT
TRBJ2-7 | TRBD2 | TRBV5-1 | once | CASSQGLAGVEQYF | TGCGCCAGCAGCCAAGGACTAGCGGGAGTGGAGCAGTACTTC
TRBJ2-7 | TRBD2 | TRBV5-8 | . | CASSLVAGAEYEQYF | TGTGCCAGCAGCTTGGTAGCGGGAGCCGAATACGAGCAGTACTTC
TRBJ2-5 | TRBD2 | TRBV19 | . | CASSDMGGRAETQYF | TGTGCCAGTAGCGATATGGGGGGGAGGGCAGAGACCCAGTACTTC
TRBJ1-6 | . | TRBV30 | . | CAWSPPRAFYNSPLHF | TGTGCCTGGAGCCCCCCCAGGGCCTTTTATAATTCACCCCTCCACTTT
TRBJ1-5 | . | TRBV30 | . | CAWDLGQGQPQHF | TGTGCCTGGGACCTAGGGCAGGGCCAGCCCCAGCATTTT
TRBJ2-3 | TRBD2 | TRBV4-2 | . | CASSPRTSGFLSSTDTQYF | TGTGCCAGCAGCCCCCGGACTAGCGGGTTCTTGTCTAGCACAGATACGCAGTATTTT
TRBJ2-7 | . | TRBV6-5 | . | CASSYSRSDSWYEQYF | TGTGCCAGCAGTTACTCGAGGTCCGACAGTTGGTACGAGCAGTACTTC
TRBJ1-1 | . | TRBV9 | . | CASSSGGHSVGTEAFF | TGTGCCAGCAGCTCAGGTGGGCACTCTGTTGGTACTGAAGCTTTCTTT
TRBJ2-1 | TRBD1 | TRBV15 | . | CATSRDKGAGMYNEQFF | TGTGCCACCAGCAGAGATAAGGGGGCAGGAATGTACAATGAGCAGTTCTTC
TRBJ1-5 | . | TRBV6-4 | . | CASSAGPGSQPQHF | TGTGCCAGCAGTGCAGGGCCAGGTAGCCAGCCCCAGCATTTT
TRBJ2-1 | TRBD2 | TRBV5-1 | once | CASSLDLAGYNEQFF | TGCGCCAGCAGCTTGGATCTAGCGGGGTACAATGAGCAGTTCTTC
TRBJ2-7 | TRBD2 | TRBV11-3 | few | CASSVTSGLAGVREQYF | TGTGCCAGCAGCGTAACCTCTGGACTAGCGGGAGTTCGAGAGCAGTACTTC
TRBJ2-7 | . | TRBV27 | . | CASSLGGSSTYF | TGTGCCAGCAGTTTAGGAGGTTCTTCGACTTACTTC
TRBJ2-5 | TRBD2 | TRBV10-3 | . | CAISPTSGVQETQYF | TGTGCCATCAGTCCCACTAGCGGGGTTCAAGAGACCCAGTACTTC
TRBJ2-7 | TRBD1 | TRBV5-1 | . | CASSLDGQGFNEQYF | TGCGCCAGCAGCTTGGATGGACAGGGATTTAACGAGCAGTACTTC
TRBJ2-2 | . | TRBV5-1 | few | CASSLVLTGELFF | TGCGCCAGCAGCTTGGTTCTGACCGGGGAGCTGTTTTTT
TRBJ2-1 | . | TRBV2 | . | CASSDGLWTDEQFF | TGTGCCAGCAGCGATGGACTGTGGACTGATGAGCAGTTCTTC
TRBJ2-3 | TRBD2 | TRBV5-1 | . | CASSPSGSPTDTQYF | TGCGCCAGCAGCCCTAGCGGGAGTCCCACAGATACGCAGTATTTT
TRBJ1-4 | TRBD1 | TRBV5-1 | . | CASSLEGAQGEKLFF | TGCGCCAGCAGCTTGGAGGGGGCTCAGGGGGAAAAACTGTTTTTT
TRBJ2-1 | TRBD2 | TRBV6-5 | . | CASSRSGGFNEQFF | TGTGCCAGCAGTAGGAGCGGGGGGTTCAATGAGCAGTTCTTC
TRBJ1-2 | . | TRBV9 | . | CASSVAGGPSNYGYTF | TGTGCCAGCAGCGTAGCAGGAGGGCCGTCTAACTATGGCTACACCTTC
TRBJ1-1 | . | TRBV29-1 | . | CSVARSNTEAFF | TGCAGCGTCGCCAGATCGAACACTGAAGCTTTCTTT
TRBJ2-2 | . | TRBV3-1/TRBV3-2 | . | CASSPGPFKGDGELFF | TGTGCCAGCAGCCCGGGCCCATTCAAGGGGGACGGGGAGCTGTTTTTT
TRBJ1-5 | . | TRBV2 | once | CASSEWGGGGQPQHF | TGTGCCAGCAGTGAATGGGGGGGAGGAGGTCAGCCCCAGCATTTT
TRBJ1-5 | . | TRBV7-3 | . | CASSPTPNQPQHF | TGTGCCAGCAGCCCGACTCCTAATCAGCCCCAGCATTTT
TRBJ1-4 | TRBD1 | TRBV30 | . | CAWSRQGTTNEKLFF | TGTGCCTGGAGTAGACAGGGCACAACTAATGAAAAACTGTTTTTT
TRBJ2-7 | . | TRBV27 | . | CVVRGASYEQYF | TGTGTCGTGCGGGGTGCCTCCTACGAGCAGTACTTC
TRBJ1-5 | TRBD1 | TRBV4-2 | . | CASSQEDRDNQPQHF | TGTGCCAGCAGCCAAGAAGACAGGGACAATCAGCCCCAGCATTTT
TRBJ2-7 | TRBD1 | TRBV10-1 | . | CASSEAGQGGNEQYF | TGCGCCAGCAGTGAGGCGGGACAGGGAGGTAACGAGCAGTACTTC
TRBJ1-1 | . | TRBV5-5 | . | CASSLEQGKAFF | TGTGCCAGCAGCTTAGAACAGGGAAAAGCTTTCTTT
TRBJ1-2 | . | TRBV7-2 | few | CASSLVQSYGYTF | TGTGCCAGCAGCTTAGTCCAATCCTATGGCTACACCTTC